The 18 T cell receptor beta chains given below trace back to one sample, sequenced in a study of cytomegalovirus exposure and HLA in healthy donors. The PCR employed 60 Vbeta primers together with 13 Jbeta primers. Sequencing used immunoSEQ multiplex PCR; TCRdb keeps in-frame clones, though not all of them. The table shows 100,000 or so clones, with around 74% occurring only once. Source material: PBMCs. The receptors originated from a woman aged 35 to 49 in good health and CMV-seropositive.

V is TRBV2 and J is TRBJ2-7; 8 bases align to TRBD1. Germline-derived CDR1 and CDR2 are SNHLY and FYNNEI. This CDR3 is built from 14 residues. The ends lost 10 bases at V and 3 bases at J; junction bases unmatched: 11. CDR3 bases: TGTGCCACCCGGACAGGGATGAGGTTCTACGAGCAGTACTTC. This gives the protein CATRTGMRFYEQYF.

Only one count was recorded for this clone. CDR3 in amino acids: CASSEGAVRGYTF. In DNA, the CDR3 is TGTGCCAGCAGTGAAGGCGCGGTTCGGGGCTACACCTTC. The rearrangement links TRBV6-1 to TRBJ1-2; D uncertain. Trimming left V 1 base short and J 8 bases short, with 11 bases between. The CDR3 contains 13 residues. CDR1 is MNHNS, CDR2 SASEGT, per germline.

The gene calls are TRBV28 and TRBJ1-4, with D possibly TRBD1 on 6 matching bases. The CDR3 has 12 amino acids. Germline V gene data show CDR1 as MDHEN and CDR2 as SYDVKM. Trimming pared 1 base from V and 12 bases from J, leaving 9 bases between. In DNA, the CDR3 is TGTGCCAGCAGTTTATTGTGGGGGCAACTGTTTTTT. Its translation: CASSLLWGQLFF.

The J gene is TRBJ1-6, the V gene TRBV5-1; 7 bases are shared with TRBD1. This CDR3 comprises 14 residues. Germline loops: CDR1 SGHRS, CDR2 YFSETQ. V was pared by 7 bases and J by 10 bases, with 11 bases of the junction left unmatched. CDR3 amino acids: CASRGPTGESPLHF. CDR3 sequence (DNA): TGCGCCAGCCGGGGGCCTACAGGGGAATCACCCCTCCACTTT.

The chain recombines TRBV18 with TRBJ1-3, with D perhaps TRBD1 (5 bases). The ends were cut back, 3 bases at V and 0 bases at J, with 9 bases in the middle. From germline, CDR1 is KGHSH and CDR2 LQKENI. The CDR3 is made up of 15 amino acids. The CDR3 sequence: CASSPGQFSGNTIYF. The CDR3 nucleotides read TGTGCCAGCTCACCGGGGCAATTCTCTGGAAACACCATATATTTT.

The chain joins TRBV2 to TRBJ1-1; possible D gene TRBD1, 5 bases. The germline V gene encodes CDR1 SNHLY and CDR2 FYNNEI. The ends were cut back, 4 bases at V and 4 bases at J, with 13 bases in the middle. This CDR3 spans 14 amino acids. The CDR3 protein is CASSAPPGPTEAFF. Written as DNA, the CDR3 is TGTGCCAGCAGTGCCCCCCCAGGGCCCACTGAAGCTTTCTTT. Filled out from reference TRBV2 and TRBJ1-1, the complete variable domain reads EPEVTQTPSHQVTQMGQEVILRCVPISNHLYFYWYRQILGQKVEFLVSFYNNEISEKSEIFDDQFSVERPDGSNFTLKIRSTKLEDSAMYFCASSAPPGPTEAFFGQGTRLTVV.

This clone was counted a few times. The sample has other DNA sequences that encode this CDR3 too. This rearrangement joins TRBV28 to TRBJ1-1; TRBD1 matches at 7 bases. This CDR3 contains 15 residues. Germline-derived CDR1 and CDR2 are MDHEN and SYDVKM. The ends lost 0 bases at V and 8 bases at J; junction bases unmatched: 9. CDR3 coding DNA: TGTGCCAGCAGTTTATGGACAGGGCCCCAAGAAGAAGCTTTCTTT. This gives the protein CASSLWTGPQEEAFF.

The chain carries TRBV7-9 and TRBJ2-7; 14 positions match TRBD2. CDR3 length: 19 amino acids. Germline V gene lookup returns CDR1 SEHNR and CDR2 FQNEAQ (reference sequence). V lost 3 bases, J lost 5 bases, and 15 bases stayed unmatched. The CDR3: CASSFYKGLAGDKGNEQYF. The CDR3 DNA reads as TGTGCCAGCAGCTTTTATAAGGGACTAGCGGGAGACAAAGGGAACGAGCAGTACTTC.

As DNA, the CDR3 is TGTGCCAGCAGGGTCGGGAGTCCTAATGAAAAACTGTTTTTT. Translating it yields CASRVGSPNEKLFF. This rearrangement joins TRBV6-5 to TRBJ1-4, with D hard to call. The CDR3 has 14 amino acids. Trimming removed 6 bases at V and 3 bases at J, with 11 bases between. Germline CDR1 MNHEY, CDR2 SVGAGI.

This chain connects TRBV6-1 to TRBJ2-7, with D hard to call. The CDR3 runs 13 residues. The V end was cut by 1 base, the J end by 3 bases, with 7 bases between. Germline loops: CDR1 MNHNS, CDR2 SASEGT. This CDR3 reads CASSEVGSYEQYF. The CDR3 coding sequence is TGTGCCAGCAGTGAAGTGGGCAGCTACGAGCAGTACTTC.

V gene TRBV20-1 combines with J gene TRBJ2-5, with a weak D call TRBD1 (5 bases). The assigned J gene may be wrong: the sequence end matches TRBJ2-7 better. This CDR3 is 11 amino acids long. Germline V lookup: CDR1 DFQATT, CDR2 SNEGSKA (reference sequence). CDR3 DNA: TGCAGTGCTACGACAGTCTACGAGCAGTACTTC. This codes for CSATTVYEQYF.

The chain combines TRBV11-3 with TRBJ2-2; no clear D gene. Germline V gene lookup returns CDR1 SGHNT and CDR2 YENEEA. This CDR3 region has 16 residues. The ends were cut back, 5 bases at V and 2 bases at J, with 15 bases in the middle. CDR3 coding DNA: TGTGCCAGCAGCCCAGTGGCCGCTGGTAACACCGGGGAGCTGTTTTTT. Its translation is CASSPVAAGNTGELFF.

This rearrangement joins TRBV9 to TRBJ2-2; tentatively, D is TRBD1 (5 bases). The CDR3 runs 18 residues. The germline V gene encodes CDR1 SGDLS and CDR2 YYNGEE. Between the trimmed V and J ends, which lost 0 bases and 1 base, there was a span of 16 bases. The CDR3 protein is CASSVEGALGENTGELFF. The CDR3 bases are TGTGCCAGCAGCGTAGAAGGGGCACTCGGAGAGAACACCGGGGAGCTGTTTTTT.

The J gene is TRBJ2-1, the V gene TRBV2; 8 bases align to TRBD2. This CDR3 spans 14 amino acids. V shed 6 bases, J shed 6 bases, and the junction held 7 bases outside the gene matches. Germline V gives CDR1 SNHLY, CDR2 FYNNEI. The CDR3 loop is CASRDRTSPNEQFF. Written as DNA, the CDR3 is TGTGCCAGCAGGGACCGGACTAGCCCCAATGAGCAGTTCTTC.

The rearrangement uses TRBV5-1 and TRBJ2-2; D perhaps matches TRBD2 (6 bases). Between the trimmed V and J ends, which lost 1 base and 1 base, there was a span of 11 bases. This CDR3 spans 16 amino acids. The germline V gene encodes CDR1 SGHRS and CDR2 YFSETQ. The CDR3 sequence is CASSLLASENTGELFF. The DNA for the CDR3 is TGCGCCAGCAGCTTGTTAGCTAGCGAGAACACCGGGGAGCTGTTTTTT. The variable domain in full, completed from reference TRBV5-1 and TRBJ2-2, reads KAGVTQTPRYLIKTRGQQVTLSCSPISGHRSVSWYQQTPGQGLQFLFEYFSETQRNKGNFPGRFSGRQFSNSRSEMNVSTLELGDSALYLCASSLLASENTGELFFGEGSRLTVL.

The J gene is TRBJ1-1, the V gene TRBV6-6; perhaps TRBD1 as D (6 bases). Germline values: CDR1 MNHNY, CDR2 SVGAGI (reference sequence). This CDR3 spans 13 amino acids. Trimming cost V 11 bases and J 5 bases, with 18 bases left between them. The CDR3 DNA is TGTGCCGGGGGCAGGGAGGGGAAGACTGAAGCTTTCTTT. Protein sequence: CAGGREGKTEAFF.

V usage is TRBV5-1 and J usage is TRBJ2-7; D remains unclear. Germline V gene lookup returns CDR1 SGHRS and CDR2 YFSETQ. V was shortened by 1 base and J by 0 bases, with 8 bases between the two germline ends. CDR3 length: 14 amino acids. In DNA form, the CDR3 reads TGCGCCAGCAGCTTGTTTGGCCACTCCTACGAGCAGTACTTC. Its translation: CASSLFGHSYEQYF.

The chain couples TRBV7-2 to TRBJ1-3; no firm D call. This CDR3 region has 16 residues. With 1 base removed from V and 2 bases from J, the gap between germline ends came to 12 bases. Looked up from germline, CDR1 is SGHTA and CDR2 is FQGNSA. The CDR3 spells CASSLVVSVTGNTIYF. As DNA, the CDR3 is TGTGCCAGCAGCTTAGTGGTATCGGTTACTGGAAACACCATATATTTT.